The clone carrying this T cell receptor beta chain was seen more than once but under ten times. No antigen is known for it. What was amplified from RNA transcripts were TCR beta CDR3 regions. TCR CDR3 regions were first amplified by RT-PCR with HTBI primers. TCRdb analysed the multiplex PCR reads with MiXCR anew, one entry per CDR3 protein. The data hold roughly 300,000 distinct CDR3 sequences, with around a sixth observed a single time. CDR1 and CDR2 (germline): LNHDA, SQIVND (reference sequence). V was clipped by 7 bases and J by 2 bases, with 22 bases between them. CDR3 length equals 17 residues. This record comes from a study of T cells in Graves' hyperthyroidism and ophthalmopathy. Overall study results and limits: A model of 13 V-J pairs discriminated ophthalmopathy from stable hyperthyroidism. Blood also contained most expanded thyroid clonotypes above 0.001.

Hyperthyroidism, newly diagnosed and lasting under 2 months, affected patients aged 18 to 65. Together with thyroid ultrasound, orbital computed tomography, serum thyroxine and TRAb, clinical symptoms were used for diagnoses. This TCR was sampled from a woman aged 45 to 65 with Graves' hyperthyroidism. Specimen: blood. The chain recombines TRBV19 with TRBJ2-3; D may be TRBD2 (6 bases). The CDR3 DNA sequence: TGTGCCAGTACCACGCGGGACCCTCGCAGTAACACAGATACGCAGTATTTT. Protein: CASTTRDPRSNTDTQYF.